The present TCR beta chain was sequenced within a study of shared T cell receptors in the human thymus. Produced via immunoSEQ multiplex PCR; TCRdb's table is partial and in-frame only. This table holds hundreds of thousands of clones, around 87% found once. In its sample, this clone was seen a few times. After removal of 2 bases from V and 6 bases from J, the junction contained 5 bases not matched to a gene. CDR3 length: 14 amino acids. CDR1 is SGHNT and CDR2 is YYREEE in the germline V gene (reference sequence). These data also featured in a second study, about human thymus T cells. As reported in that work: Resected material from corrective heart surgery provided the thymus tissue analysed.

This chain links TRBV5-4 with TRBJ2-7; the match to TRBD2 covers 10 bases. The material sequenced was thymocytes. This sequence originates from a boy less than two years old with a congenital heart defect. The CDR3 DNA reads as TGTGCCAGCAGCTTATTAGCGGGGGGTTCCGAGCAGTACTTC. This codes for CASSLLAGGSEQYF. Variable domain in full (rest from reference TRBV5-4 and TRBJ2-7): ETGVTQSPTHLIKTRGQQVTLRCSSQSGHNTVSWYQQALGQGPQFIFQYYREEENGRGNFPPRFSGLQFPNYSSELNVNALELDDSALYLCASSLLAGGSEQYFGPGTRLTVT.